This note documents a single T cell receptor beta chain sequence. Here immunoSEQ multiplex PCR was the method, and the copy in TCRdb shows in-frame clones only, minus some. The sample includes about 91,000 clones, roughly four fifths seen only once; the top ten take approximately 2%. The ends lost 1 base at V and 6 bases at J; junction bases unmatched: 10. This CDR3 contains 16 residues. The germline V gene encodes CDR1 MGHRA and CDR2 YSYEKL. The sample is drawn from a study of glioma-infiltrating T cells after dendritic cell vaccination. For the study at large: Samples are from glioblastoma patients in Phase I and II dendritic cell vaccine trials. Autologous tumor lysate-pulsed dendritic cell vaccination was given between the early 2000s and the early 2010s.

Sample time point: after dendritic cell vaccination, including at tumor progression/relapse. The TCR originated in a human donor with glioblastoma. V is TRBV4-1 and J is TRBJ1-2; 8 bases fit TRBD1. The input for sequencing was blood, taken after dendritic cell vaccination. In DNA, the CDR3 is TGCGCCAGCAGCCAAGTCCTCAGGGGGCGTCTGAATGGCTACACCTTC. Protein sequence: CASSQVLRGRLNGYTF.